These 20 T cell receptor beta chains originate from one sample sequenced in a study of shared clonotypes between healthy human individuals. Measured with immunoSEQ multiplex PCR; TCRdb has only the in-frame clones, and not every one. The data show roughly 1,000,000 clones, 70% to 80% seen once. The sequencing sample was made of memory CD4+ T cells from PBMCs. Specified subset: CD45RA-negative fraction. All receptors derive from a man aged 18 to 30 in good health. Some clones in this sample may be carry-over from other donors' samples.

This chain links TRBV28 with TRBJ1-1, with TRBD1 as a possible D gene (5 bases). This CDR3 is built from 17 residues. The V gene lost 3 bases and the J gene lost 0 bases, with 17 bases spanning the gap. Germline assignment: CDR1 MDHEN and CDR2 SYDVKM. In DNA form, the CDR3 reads TGTGCCAGCAGTTTTGGACCCGGGGGGGGTATGAACACTGAAGCTTTCTTT. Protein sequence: CASSFGPGGGMNTEAFF.

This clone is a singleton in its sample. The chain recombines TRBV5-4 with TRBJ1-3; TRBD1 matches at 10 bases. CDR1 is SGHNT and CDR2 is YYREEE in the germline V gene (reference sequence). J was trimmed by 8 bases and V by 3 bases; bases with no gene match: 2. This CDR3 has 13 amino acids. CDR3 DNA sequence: TGTGCCAGCAGCTGGGACAGGGGAGACACCATATATTTT. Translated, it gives CASSWDRGDTIYF.

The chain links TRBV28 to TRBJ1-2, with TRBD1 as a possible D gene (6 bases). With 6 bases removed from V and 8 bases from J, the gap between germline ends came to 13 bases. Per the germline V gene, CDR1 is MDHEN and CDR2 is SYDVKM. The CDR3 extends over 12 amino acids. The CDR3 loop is CASRYRAGGYTF. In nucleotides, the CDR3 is TGTGCCAGCAGATACAGGGCCGGAGGCTACACCTTC.

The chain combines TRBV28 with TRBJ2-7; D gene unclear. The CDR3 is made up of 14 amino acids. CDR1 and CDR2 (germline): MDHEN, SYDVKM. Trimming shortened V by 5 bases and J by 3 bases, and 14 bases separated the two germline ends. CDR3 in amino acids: CASSLVQADYEQYF. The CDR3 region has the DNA TGTGCCAGCAGTCTAGTGCAGGCAGACTACGAGCAGTACTTC.

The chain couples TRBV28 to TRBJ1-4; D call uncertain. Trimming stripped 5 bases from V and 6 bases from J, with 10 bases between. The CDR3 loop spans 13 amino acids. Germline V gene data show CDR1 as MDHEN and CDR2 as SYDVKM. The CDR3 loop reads CASSGNSYEKLFF. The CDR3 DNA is TGTGCCAGCAGTGGGAACTCGTATGAAAAACTGTTTTTT.

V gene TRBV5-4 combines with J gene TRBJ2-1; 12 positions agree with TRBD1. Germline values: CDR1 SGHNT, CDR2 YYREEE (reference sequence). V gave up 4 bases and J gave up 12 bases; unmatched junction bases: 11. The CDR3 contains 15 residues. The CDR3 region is CASSPAGTGGEGQFF. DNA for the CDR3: TGTGCCAGCAGCCCAGCCGGGACAGGGGGCGAAGGGCAGTTCTTC.

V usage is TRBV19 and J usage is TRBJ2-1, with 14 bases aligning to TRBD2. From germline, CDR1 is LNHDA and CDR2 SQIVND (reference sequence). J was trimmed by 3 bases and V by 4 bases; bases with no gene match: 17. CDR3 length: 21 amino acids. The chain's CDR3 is CASSKRATGTSGRRDYNEQFF. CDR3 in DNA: TGTGCCAGTAGTAAGCGGGCCACAGGGACTAGCGGGAGAAGGGACTACAATGAGCAGTTCTTC.

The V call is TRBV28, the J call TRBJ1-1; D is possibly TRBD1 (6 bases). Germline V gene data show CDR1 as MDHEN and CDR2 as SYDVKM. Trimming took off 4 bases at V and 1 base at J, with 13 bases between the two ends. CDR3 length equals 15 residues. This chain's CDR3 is CASSSGQRRNTEAFF. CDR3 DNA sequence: TGTGCCAGCAGTTCCGGACAGCGAAGGAACACTGAAGCTTTCTTT.

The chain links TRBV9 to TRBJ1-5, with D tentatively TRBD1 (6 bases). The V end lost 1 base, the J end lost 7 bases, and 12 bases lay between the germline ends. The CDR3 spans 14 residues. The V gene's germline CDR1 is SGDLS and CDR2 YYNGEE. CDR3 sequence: CASSVFGGRQPQHF. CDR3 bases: TGTGCCAGCAGCGTATTCGGGGGGCGGCAGCCCCAGCATTTT.

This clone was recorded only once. The DNA of the CDR3 is TGCGCCAGCAGCCAAGGCCGGGGGATCGTGGGAAGCAATCAGCCCCAGCATTTT. Residues: CASSQGRGIVGSNQPQHF. J is TRBJ1-5 and V is TRBV4-1, with D perhaps TRBD1 (5 bases). The CDR3 is 18 residues long. Germline CDR1 is MGHRA and CDR2 is YSYEKL. Trimming took off 1 base at V and 1 base at J, with 17 bases between the two ends.

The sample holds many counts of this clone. CDR3: CASRTEREGGREQYF. CDR3 coding DNA: TGTGCCAGCAGAACTGAGCGGGAGGGAGGCCGCGAGCAGTACTTC. The genes are TRBV27 and TRBJ2-7; TRBD2 matches at 10 bases. The CDR3 extends over 15 amino acids. J lost 6 bases, V lost 6 bases, and 11 bases had no gene match. Germline V gives CDR1 MNHEY, CDR2 SMNVEV (reference sequence).

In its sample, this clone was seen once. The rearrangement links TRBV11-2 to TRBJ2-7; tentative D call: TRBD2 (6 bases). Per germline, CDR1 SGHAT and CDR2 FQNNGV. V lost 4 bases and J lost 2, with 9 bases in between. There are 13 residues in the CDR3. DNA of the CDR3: TGTGCCAGCAGCTCCGGCGGGACCTACGAGCAGTACTTC. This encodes CASSSGGTYEQYF.

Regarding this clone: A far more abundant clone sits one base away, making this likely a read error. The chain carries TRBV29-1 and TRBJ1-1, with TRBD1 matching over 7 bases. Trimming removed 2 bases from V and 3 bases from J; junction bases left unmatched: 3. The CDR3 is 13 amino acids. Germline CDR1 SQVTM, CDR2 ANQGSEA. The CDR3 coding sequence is TGCAGCGTTGAAAAAGGACAGGACACTGAAGCTTTCTTT. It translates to CSVEKGQDTEAFF.

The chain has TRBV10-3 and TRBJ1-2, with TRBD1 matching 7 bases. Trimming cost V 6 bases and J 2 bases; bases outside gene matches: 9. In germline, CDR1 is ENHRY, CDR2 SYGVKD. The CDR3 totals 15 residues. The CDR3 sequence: CAIRGRGPTNYGYTF. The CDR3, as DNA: TGTGCCATCAGAGGAAGGGGGCCGACCAACTATGGCTACACCTTC.

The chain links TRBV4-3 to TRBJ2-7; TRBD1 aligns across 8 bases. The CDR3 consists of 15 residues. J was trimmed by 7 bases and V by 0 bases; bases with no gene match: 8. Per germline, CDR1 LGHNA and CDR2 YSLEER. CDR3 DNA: TGCGCCAGCAGCCAAGAGTTCGGACAGGGTCGAGAGCAGTACTTC. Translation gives CASSQEFGQGREQYF.

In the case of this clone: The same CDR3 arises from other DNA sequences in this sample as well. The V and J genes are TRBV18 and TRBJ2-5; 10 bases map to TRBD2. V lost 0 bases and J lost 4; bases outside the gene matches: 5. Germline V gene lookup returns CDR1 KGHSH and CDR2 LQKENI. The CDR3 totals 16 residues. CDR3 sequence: CASSPPRLAGVETQYF. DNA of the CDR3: TGTGCCAGCTCACCACCTCGGCTAGCGGGAGTAGAGACCCAGTACTTC.

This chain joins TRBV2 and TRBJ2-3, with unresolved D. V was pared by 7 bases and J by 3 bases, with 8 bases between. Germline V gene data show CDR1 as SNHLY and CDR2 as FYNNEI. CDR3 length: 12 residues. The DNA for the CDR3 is TGTGCCAGCACCCTCCGGACAGATACGCAGTATTTT. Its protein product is CASTLRTDTQYF.

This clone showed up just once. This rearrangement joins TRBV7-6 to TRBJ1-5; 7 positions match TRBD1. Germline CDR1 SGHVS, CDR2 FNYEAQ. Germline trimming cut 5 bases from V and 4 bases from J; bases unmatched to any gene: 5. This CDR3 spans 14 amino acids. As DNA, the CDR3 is TGTGCCAGCAGCCCCAAGACAGGGAATCAGCCCCAGCATTTT. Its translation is CASSPKTGNQPQHF.

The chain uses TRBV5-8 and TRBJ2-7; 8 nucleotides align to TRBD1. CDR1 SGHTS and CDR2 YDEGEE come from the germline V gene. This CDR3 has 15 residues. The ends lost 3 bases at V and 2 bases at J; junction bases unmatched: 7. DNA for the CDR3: TGTGCCAGCAGCTCACGGGACAGGCGAACCTACGAGCAGTACTTC. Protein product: CASSSRDRRTYEQYF.

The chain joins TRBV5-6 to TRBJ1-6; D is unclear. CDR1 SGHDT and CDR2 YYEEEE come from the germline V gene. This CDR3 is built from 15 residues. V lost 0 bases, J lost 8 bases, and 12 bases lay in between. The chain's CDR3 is CASSLVTGYDSPLHF. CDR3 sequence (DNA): TGTGCCAGCAGCTTGGTCACCGGGTATGATTCACCCCTCCACTTT.